A single sample gave rise to the 31 T cell receptor beta chains below, sequenced in a study of T cells in Graves' hyperthyroidism and ophthalmopathy. Amplified TCR beta CDR3 regions derived from RNA transcripts. TCR CDR3 underwent first-round RT-PCR with the HTBI primer set. TCRdb redid the calling of the multiplex PCR reads with MiXCR, one entry per CDR3 protein. The top ten clones hold approximately 7.5% of a sample with about 420,000 distinct CDR3 sequences, 15% to 19% of them seen once. Sequenced: blood. The source is a woman younger than 30 with Graves' hyperthyroidism.

V usage is TRBV28 and J usage is TRBJ2-5, with 12 positions matching TRBD1. Trimming removed 5 bases from V and 6 bases from J; junction bases left unmatched: 7. The CDR3 contains 15 residues. The germline V gene has CDR1 MDHEN and CDR2 SYDVKM. CDR3 amino acids: CASSPGTGGRQTQYF. The CDR3 coding sequence is TGTGCCAGCAGTCCCGGGACAGGGGGCCGACAGACCCAGTACTTC.

At least ten counts were recorded for this clonotype. This chain links TRBV6-1 with TRBJ1-3, with D tentatively TRBD1 (5 bases). The CDR3 consists of 15 residues. Trimming removed 5 bases from V and 1 base from J, with 12 bases in between. Germline CDR1 reads MNHNS; CDR2 reads SASEGT. CDR3 nucleotides: TGTGCCAGCAGTTTGGGGGGGTGGTCTGGAAACACCATATATTTT. This encodes CASSLGGWSGNTIYF.

This clonotype was counted a few times. The genes are TRBV4-2 and TRBJ2-1; D not certain. Germline assignment: CDR1 LGHNA and CDR2 YNFKEQ. The V end lost 0 bases, the J end lost 0 bases, and 15 bases lay between the germline ends. This CDR3 is 18 amino acids long. Here the CDR3 reads CASSQDQGRPGSYNEQFF. DNA of the CDR3: TGTGCCAGCAGCCAAGATCAAGGGCGGCCTGGCTCCTACAATGAGCAGTTCTTC.

This clonotype was recorded a few times. A much larger clone is a single base away; this may be a read error. The rearrangement links TRBV5-1 to TRBJ1-1, with 9 bases lining up with TRBD1. Per germline, CDR1 SGHRS and CDR2 YFSETQ. The CDR3 is 14 amino acids. As DNA, the CDR3 is TGCGCCAGCAGCCCGGGACAGGGAGCCACTAAAGCTTTCTTT. This codes for CASSPGQGATKAFF.

This clonotype occurred many times. This chain links TRBV5-8 with TRBJ2-2; D remains ambiguous. The CDR3 covers 11 residues. Per the germline V gene, CDR1 is SGHTS and CDR2 is YDEGEE. Between the trimmed V and J ends, which lost 0 bases and 9 bases, there was a span of 3 bases. The CDR3 DNA reads as TGTGCCAGCAGCTTGGCAAGGGAGCTGTTTTTT. Translated: CASSLARELFF.

In its sample, this clonotype was seen many times. The chain joins TRBV13 to TRBJ2-3, with D maybe TRBD2 (6 bases). The CDR3 runs 16 residues. CDR1 and CDR2 from the germline V gene are PRHDT and FYEKMQ (reference sequence). Trimming stripped 5 bases from V and 4 bases from J, with 19 bases between. CDR3 amino acids: CASSSTGGKSSDTQYF. DNA for the CDR3: TGTGCCAGCAGCAGCACCGGCGGGAAGAGCTCAGATACGCAGTATTTT.

This clonotype appeared many times. This chain uses TRBV2 with TRBJ2-1, with 11 bases matching TRBD2. After removal of 9 bases from V and 8 bases from J, the junction contained 12 bases not matched to a gene. The CDR3 totals 15 residues. Germline values: CDR1 SNHLY, CDR2 FYNNEI. CDR3 protein: CASLSLAGGWDEQFF. In DNA, the CDR3 is TGTGCCAGTCTTTCGTTAGCGGGGGGGTGGGATGAGCAGTTCTTC.

The chain carries TRBV30 and TRBJ1-5; no clear D. CDR3 length equals 14 residues. CDR1 and CDR2 (germline): GTSNPN, SVGIG (reference sequence). V was cut by 0 bases and J by 7 bases, with 13 bases left in between. The CDR3 nucleotides read TGTGCCTGGAGTGTGAAAGGGCATCAACAGCCCCAGCATTTT. This gives the protein CAWSVKGHQQPQHF. Full variable domain (rest looked up from reference TRBV30 and TRBJ1-5): SQTIHQWPATLVQPVGSPLSLECTVEGTSNPNLYWYRQAAGRGLQLLFYSVGIGQISSEVPQNLSASRPQDRQFILSSKKLLLSDSGFYLCAWSVKGHQQPQHFGDGTRLSIL.

This clonotype appeared many times. This chain joins TRBV2 and TRBJ1-6, with D maybe TRBD1 (6 bases). The germline CDR1 and CDR2 sequences are SNHLY and FYNNEI. Trimming pared 1 base from V and 13 bases from J, leaving 17 bases between. This CDR3 is 15 amino acids long. The CDR3 sequence is CASSEDIGGGSPLHF. Here the CDR3 DNA reads TGTGCCAGCAGTGAAGATATTGGAGGGGGATCGCCCCTCCACTTT.

There are many counts of this clonotype. The chain combines TRBV7-2 with TRBJ2-4; 8 nucleotides align to TRBD2. V shed 1 base and J 3 bases; nucleotides not matched to a gene: 2. This CDR3 has 15 amino acids. The germline V gene has CDR1 SGHTA and CDR2 FQGNSA. CDR3 in DNA: TGTGCCAGCAGCTTAGACGGGGGGGGCAAAAACATTCAGTACTTC. It translates to CASSLDGGGKNIQYF.

There are many counts of this clonotype. CDR3 residues: CASTVGHWNEKLFF. The CDR3 bases are TGTGCCAGCACCGTAGGGCATTGGAATGAAAAACTGTTTTTT. This chain joins TRBV5-5 and TRBJ1-4, with D hard to call. Germline values: CDR1 SGHKS, CDR2 YYEKEE (reference sequence). The length of the CDR3 is 14 residues. V was clipped by 6 bases and J by 5 bases, with 14 bases between them. Full variable domain (outside the CDR3, taken from reference TRBV5-5 and TRBJ1-4): DAGVTQSPTHLIKTRGQQVTLRCSPISGHKSVSWYQQVLGQGPQFIFQYYEKEERGRGNFPDRFSARQFPNYSSELNVNALLLGDSALYLCASTVGHWNEKLFFGSGTQLSVL.

This clonotype has a count of ten or more. V is TRBV20-1 and J is TRBJ1-2; weak D call: TRBD1 (5 bases). Trimming pared 0 bases from V and 4 bases from J, leaving 15 bases between. The germline gives CDR1 DFQATT, CDR2 SNEGSKA (reference sequence). The CDR3 spans 15 residues. CDR3 amino acids: CSARDRGAVGYGYTF. DNA for the CDR3: TGCAGTGCTAGAGATCGTGGGGCTGTGGGCTATGGCTACACCTTC.

The sample holds a few counts of this clonotype. This chain connects TRBV5-5 to TRBJ2-7; 10 bases fit TRBD1. The V and J ends lost 4 bases and 6 bases, in that order; junction bases with no gene match: 13. Germline V gene sequence: CDR1 SGHKS, CDR2 YYEKEE (reference sequence). The CDR3 is 16 amino acids. CDR3 residues: CASSLNPGQGTSEQYF. The CDR3 nucleotides are TGTGCCAGCAGCCTCAACCCGGGACAGGGGACCTCCGAGCAGTACTTC.

This clonotype has at least ten counts. The genes are TRBV24-1 and TRBJ2-7, with D maybe TRBD2 (6 bases). CDR1 and CDR2 (germline): KGHDR, SFDVKD. The CDR3 has 13 residues. Trimming removed 9 bases at V and 5 bases at J, with 16 bases between. The CDR3 region is CATGDGSENEQYF. For the CDR3, the DNA is TGTGCCACCGGGGACGGGAGTGAGAACGAGCAGTACTTC.

This clonotype came up a few times. The gene calls are TRBV5-4 and TRBJ1-2; TRBD1 might be the D (5 bases). Looked up from germline, CDR1 is SGHNT and CDR2 is YYREEE (reference sequence). Trimming removed 4 bases at V and 3 bases at J, with 13 bases between. CDR3 length equals 14 residues. The CDR3 DNA reads as TGTGCCAGCAGCCGCGGGCCGGGGGACTATGGCTACACCTTC. Its translation: CASSRGPGDYGYTF.

This clonotype was detected only a few times. CDR3 loop: CASSSSGRVAGELFF. The DNA of the CDR3 is TGTGCCAGCAGCTCAAGCGGGAGAGTGGCCGGGGAGCTGTTTTTT. V usage is TRBV7-9 and J usage is TRBJ2-2, with TRBD2 identical over 8 bases. CDR3 length: 15 residues. The V gene's germline CDR1 is SEHNR and CDR2 FQNEAQ (reference sequence). V shed 4 bases, J shed 6 bases, and the junction held 7 bases outside the gene matches.

This rearrangement joins TRBV9 to TRBJ1-2; D call uncertain. Germline V gene sequence: CDR1 SGDLS, CDR2 YYNGEE. With 0 bases removed from V and 2 bases from J, the gap between germline ends came to 8 bases. The CDR3 is 14 residues long. The chain's CDR3 is CASSVGSVNYGYTF. CDR3 nucleotide sequence: TGTGCCAGCAGCGTAGGTTCGGTGAACTATGGCTACACCTTC. Filled out from reference TRBV9 and TRBJ1-2, the complete variable domain reads DSGVTQTPKHLITATGQRVTLRCSPRSGDLSVYWYQQSLDQGLQFLIQYYNGEERAKGNILERFSAQQFPDLHSELNLSSLELGDSALYFCASSVGSVNYGYTFGSGTRLTVV.

V and J are TRBV19 and TRBJ2-1; maybe TRBD2 (6 bases). Germline CDR1 LNHDA, CDR2 SQIVND (reference sequence). The length of the CDR3 is 17 residues. The V end lost 6 bases, the J end lost 3 bases, and 21 bases lay between the germline ends. This CDR3 reads CASSPKAAGGYYNEQFF. CDR3 coding DNA: TGTGCCAGTAGCCCAAAAGCGGCCGGGGGATACTACAATGAGCAGTTCTTC.

This clonotype was picked up many times. The chain uses TRBV11-2 and TRBJ1-1; D possibly corresponds to TRBD1 (5 bases). The germline V and J ends were trimmed by 7 bases and 1 base, with 10 bases remaining between them. The CDR3 covers 13 residues. Germline assignment: CDR1 SGHAT and CDR2 FQNNGV. CDR3 bases: TGTGCCAGCACTGGGGGATGGAACACTGAAGCTTTCTTT. As protein: CASTGGWNTEAFF.

Many counts were recorded for this clonotype. The chain uses TRBV30 and TRBJ1-5; 7 nucleotides align to TRBD1. V dropped 4 bases and J dropped 6; count of bases not matched to a gene: 6. Germline V CDR1 and CDR2: GTSNPN, SVGIG (reference sequence). The CDR3 totals 13 residues. The DNA of the CDR3 is TGTGCCTGGAACGTAGGGGGCACTCAGCCCCAGCATTTT. This gives the protein CAWNVGGTQPQHF.

This clonotype was counted a few times. V and J are TRBV19 and TRBJ2-1; perhaps D is TRBD1 or TRBD2 (5 bases each). V gave up 3 bases and J gave up 0 bases, with 12 bases separating them. Germline V CDR1 and CDR2: LNHDA, SQIVND (reference sequence). The CDR3 spans 16 residues. The CDR3 reads CASSISPGSSYNEQFF. The CDR3 region has the DNA TGTGCCAGTAGTATTTCGCCAGGGAGCTCCTACAATGAGCAGTTCTTC. Supplemented by reference TRBV19 and TRBJ2-1, the full variable domain reads DGGITQSPKYLFRKEGQNVTLSCEQNLNHDAMYWYRQDPGQGLRLIYYSQIVNDFQKGDIAEGYSVSREKKESFPLTVTSAQKNPTAFYLCASSISPGSSYNEQFFGPGTRLTVL.

The chain combines TRBV3-1 with TRBJ2-7, with D uncertain. Deletions cut 1 base from V and 6 bases from J, with 7 bases between. The CDR3 totals 12 residues. Germline CDR1 and CDR2: LGHDT and YNNKEL (reference sequence). The CDR3 nucleotides are TGTGCCAGCAGCCAAGTCGGATCCGAGCAGTACTTC. This codes for CASSQVGSEQYF.

This clonotype has ten or more counts. This sequence joins TRBV3-1 and TRBJ1-2, with D tentatively TRBD1 (5 bases). The CDR3 sequence is 15 residues long. Trimming left V 1 base short and J 4 bases short, with 13 bases between. Germline CDR1 reads LGHDT; CDR2 reads YNNKEL (reference sequence). The CDR3 region is CASSQAGGDGYGYTF. CDR3 sequence (DNA): TGTGCCAGCAGCCAAGCTGGGGGGGATGGCTATGGCTACACCTTC.

The rearrangement joins TRBV25-1 to TRBJ1-2, with D perhaps TRBD1 (5 bases). The CDR3 is made up of 13 amino acids. Germline loops: CDR1 MGHDK, CDR2 SYGVNS. V was cut by 1 base and J by 6 bases, with 9 bases left in between. The DNA for the CDR3 is TGTGCCAGCAGTGAATCCCAGGGCCATGGCTACACCTTC. Residues: CASSESQGHGYTF.

This clonotype has a count of ten or more. The rearrangement links TRBV6-1 to TRBJ1-2; D is uncertain. Per the germline V gene, CDR1 is MNHNS and CDR2 is SASEGT. V lost 7 bases, J lost 1 base, and 10 bases lay in between. CDR3 length equals 13 residues. Written as DNA, the CDR3 is TGTGCCAGCAAACCCCACAATAACTATGGCTACACCTTC. Encoded protein: CASKPHNNYGYTF.

CDR3 amino acids: CASSLRGTGRNVQYF. CDR3 nucleotide sequence: TGTGCCAGCAGTTTACGCGGGACAGGGAGGAACGTTCAGTACTTC. V is TRBV12-3 or TRBV12-4 and J is TRBJ2-4, with 9 bases that match TRBD1. This CDR3 spans 15 amino acids. The V gene end was trimmed by 2 bases and the J gene end by 11 bases; junction bases not matched to a gene: 10.

This clonotype was counted many times. V and J are TRBV6-1 and TRBJ2-2, with TRBD1 matching 11 bases. The CDR3 covers 17 residues. Germline CDR1 is MNHNS and CDR2 is SASEGT. V trimming: 5 bases; J trimming: 6 bases; junction bases outside the gene matches: 11. The CDR3 sequence: CASSRSGTGGISGELFF. The CDR3 coding sequence is TGTGCCAGCAGTAGATCCGGGACAGGGGGTATTTCCGGGGAGCTGTTTTTT.

This clonotype was observed many times. The chain carries TRBV6-1 and TRBJ2-2, with D tentatively TRBD2 (5 bases). The CDR3 extends over 17 amino acids. V gave up 5 bases and J gave up 6 bases, with 22 bases separating them. CDR1 and CDR2 (germline): MNHNS, SASEGT. Written as DNA, the CDR3 is TGTGCCAGCAGTTCCCGGCGAGGGCTGGGAACGGCCGGGGAGCTGTTTTTT. Protein product: CASSSRRGLGTAGELFF.

This clonotype was recorded many times. The chain uses TRBV27 and TRBJ1-6; D is possibly TRBD1 (6 bases). V was clipped by 6 bases and J by 9 bases, with 18 bases between them. The CDR3 spans 15 residues. Germline loops: CDR1 MNHEY, CDR2 SMNVEV (reference sequence). The CDR3 sequence is CASRSRGFSSSPLHF. The CDR3 DNA reads as TGTGCCAGCAGAAGCAGGGGTTTTTCTTCTTCACCCCTCCACTTT.

About this clonotype itself: An end of the junction does not agree with germline; a read error may underlie this. The gene calls are TRBV7-2 and TRBJ2-3; D call uncertain. The CDR3 covers 13 residues. Germline CDR1 and CDR2: SGHTA and FQGNSA. The CDR3 coding sequence is TGTGCCAGCAGCTCTCCCGGCAGAGATACGCGGTATTTT. Translated: CASSSPGRDTRYF.

This clonotype appeared a few times. V usage is TRBV3-1 and J usage is TRBJ2-1, with TRBD2 identical over 7 bases. The CDR3 extends over 16 amino acids. Losses at the gene ends were 3 bases for V and 8 bases for J; bases not matched to a gene: 13. CDR1 LGHDT and CDR2 YNNKEL come from the germline V gene (reference sequence). CDR3 loop: CASSQVPGLYFDEQFF. The DNA for the CDR3 is TGTGCCAGCAGCCAGGTACCGGGACTATATTTCGATGAGCAGTTCTTC.